Listed here are 2 T cell receptor beta chains from one sample, sequenced in a study of cytomegalovirus exposure and HLA in healthy donors (TCRdb year 2017). Libraries came from the immunoSEQ multiplex PCR assay. The multiplex PCR relied on a mix of 60 forward primers for TCR Vbeta segments and 13 reverse primers for TCR Jbeta segments. In its TCRdb copy, this immuneACCESS table keeps in-frame sequences only and misses some clones. Where compared with another copy, unresolved V genes explain less than half of these, and the others have no known cause. The sample yields tens of thousands of clones; roughly 80% were counted once. Roughly 2.5% of the sample goes to the ten largest clones. The specimen sequenced was PBMCs. The source of these receptors is a man aged 25-45 years in good health and CMV-seronegative.

This rearrangement joins TRBV7-9 to TRBJ2-1; TRBD1 matches 11 bases. With V trimmed by 5 bases and J by 8 bases, 8 bases remained unmatched. Germline V CDR1 and CDR2: SEHNR, FQNEAQ (reference sequence). The CDR3 has 15 amino acids. CDR3 residues: CASSPMGQGGDEQFF. DNA of the CDR3: TGTGCCAGCAGCCCCATGGGACAGGGGGGAGATGAGCAGTTCTTC.

The chain recombines TRBV19 with TRBJ1-5; TRBD1 is a possible D gene (6 bases). The CDR3 runs to 16 residues. The V end was cut by 4 bases, the J end by 5 bases, with 18 bases between. Germline assignment: CDR1 LNHDA and CDR2 SQIVND (reference sequence). This CDR3 is CASSTRGGRGYQPQHF. CDR3 nucleotide sequence: TGTGCCAGTAGTACTCGGGGCGGGAGGGGGTATCAGCCCCAGCATTTT.